The 10 T cell receptor beta chains reported below all come from one sample, sequenced in a study of T cell responses to AZD1222 COVID-19 vaccine listed by TCRdb under 2021. According to the study, the label for this sample's time point signals: about 28 days (+/-7) after the second vaccine dose. Libraries were built with the immunoSEQ multiplex PCR assay. In TCRdb, the immuneACCESS table is reduced to in-frame sequences with V and J assigned. These tables do not hold every clone; where another copy was compared, an unresolved V gene accounts for under half, and the others remain unexplained. A total of some 71,000 clones appear in this sample, roughly nine tenths of them only once. About 28% of the sample is in the top ten clones. The specimen comprised peripheral blood, sampled 28 days after the second AZD1222 dose. The origin of the receptors is an adult who received the AZD1222 COVID-19 vaccine.

The J gene is TRBJ2-7, the V gene TRBV15; 9 bases are a match to TRBD2. The CDR3 covers 17 residues. V lost 0 bases, J lost 3 bases, and 9 bases stayed unmatched. Germline CDR1 LNHNV, CDR2 YYDKDF (reference sequence). The CDR3 is CATSREGSASGNYEQYF. CDR3 in DNA: TGTGCCACCAGCAGAGAAGGGTCCGCTAGCGGGAACTACGAGCAGTACTTC.

This chain links TRBV9 with TRBJ1-5; D uncertain. CDR1 and CDR2 from the germline V gene are SGDLS and YYNGEE. The CDR3 sequence is 14 residues long. Trimming took off 3 bases at V and 3 bases at J, with 10 bases between the two ends. The CDR3 spells CASSADVSNQPQHF. The CDR3 DNA sequence: TGTGCCAGCAGCGCGGACGTATCCAATCAGCCCCAGCATTTT.

The rearrangement uses TRBV6-2 or TRBV6-3 and TRBJ2-7; maybe TRBD2 (5 bases). CDR1 MNHEY and CDR2 SVGEGT come from the germline V gene. The CDR3 runs to 16 residues. Trimming took off 4 bases at V and 11 bases at J, with 27 bases between the two ends. CDR3 loop: CASSSITLGARGFKYF. CDR3 in DNA: TGTGCCAGCAGTTCCATCACGTTGGGAGCAAGAGGGTTCAAGTACTTC.

The J gene is TRBJ1-3, the V gene TRBV21-1. TRBV21-1 has pseudogene status. CDR3 length: 13 amino acids. Written as DNA, the CDR3 is TGTGCCAGCAGGAAGGCAGAGCAAAACACCATATATTTT. Residues: CASRKAEQNTIYF.

The V gene is TRBV9, the J gene TRBJ2-5; 9 nucleotides align to TRBD1. Germline CDR1 reads SGDLS; CDR2 reads YYNGEE. CDR3 length equals 15 residues. V lost 2 bases and J lost 5; bases outside the gene matches: 7. The CDR3 DNA sequence: TGTGCCAGCAGCGTGAGGACAGGGGAGGCGGAGACCCAGTACTTC. It yields the protein CASSVRTGEAETQYF.

This clone occurred once. The chain combines TRBV5-1 with TRBJ1-3; D is possibly TRBD1 (6 bases). This CDR3 is 16 amino acids long. Germline CDR1 reads SGHRS; CDR2 reads YFSETQ. Trimming removed 4 bases from V and 0 bases from J, with 14 bases in between. The CDR3 region has the DNA TGCGCCAGCAGCCCGGACGGGGGCCACTCTGGAAACACCATATATTTT. Translated, it gives CASSPDGGHSGNTIYF.

The chain couples TRBV7-2 to TRBJ1-4, with D tentatively TRBD1 (5 bases). The length of the CDR3 is 13 residues. Germline CDR1 is SGHTA and CDR2 is FQGNSA. V lost 6 bases and J 12 bases, leaving 17 bases between the germline ends. CDR3 sequence: CASSWGSGRELFF. In nucleotides, the CDR3 is TGTGCCAGCAGTTGGGGGTCCGGCCGAGAACTGTTTTTT. The whole variable domain, remainder taken from reference TRBV7-2 and TRBJ1-4, is GAGVSQSPSNKVTEKGKDVELRCDPISGHTALYWYRQSLGQGLEFLIYFQGNSAPDKSGLPSDRFSAERTGGSVSTLTIQRTQQEDSAVYLCASSWGSGRELFFGSGTQLSVL.

The J gene is TRBJ1-4, the V gene TRBV7-9; D is undetermined. Germline CDR1 SEHNR, CDR2 FQNEAQ (reference sequence). The CDR3 has 13 residues. Trimming removed 3 bases at V and 7 bases at J, with 9 bases between. The CDR3 sequence is CASSFGNLEKLFF. The CDR3 DNA sequence: TGTGCCAGCAGCTTTGGGAATCTTGAAAAACTGTTTTTT.

The V call is TRBV4-3, the J call TRBJ2-1, with 7 bases identical to TRBD2. The V gene end was trimmed by 3 bases and the J gene end by 8 bases; junction bases not matched to a gene: 16. Germline CDR1 LGHNA, CDR2 YSLEER. This CDR3 spans 17 amino acids. This chain's CDR3 is CASSQASLGGSMDEQFF. The CDR3, as DNA: TGCGCCAGCAGCCAGGCCTCCCTCGGCGGGAGTATGGATGAGCAGTTCTTC.

The chain has TRBV27 and TRBJ1-5; perhaps TRBD1 as D (6 bases). The CDR3 loop spans 14 amino acids. V was trimmed by 3 bases and J by 5 bases, leaving 11 bases between them. CDR1 and CDR2 from the germline V gene are MNHEY and SMNVEV (reference sequence). This chain's CDR3 is CASSLRQADQPQHF. In nucleotides, the CDR3 is TGTGCCAGCAGTTTGCGACAGGCAGATCAGCCCCAGCATTTT.